This passage covers 29 T cell receptor beta chains from one sample sequenced in a study of T-cell memory formation after mild COVID-19. TCRdb used MiXCR to reprocess the 5' RACE reads, holding one entry per CDR3 protein. In the table there are about 190,000 distinct CDR3 sequences, approximately 20% of which are singletons. What was sequenced was PBMCs or a T cell subset sorted from them (not recorded which). Receptors were obtained from an adult woman who had mild COVID-19 (a few samples of this study predate the infection). Cell type and time point are not known.

This clonotype was counted between two and nine times. The chain uses TRBV4-2 and TRBJ1-1; D is unclear. The germline V gene has CDR1 LGHNA and CDR2 YNFKEQ. Trimming shortened V by 0 bases and J by 10 bases, and 18 bases separated the two germline ends. The CDR3 covers 15 residues. CDR3 amino acids: CASSQDSSRSVVAFF. CDR3 nucleotide sequence: TGTGCCAGCAGCCAAGATTCCAGTCGAAGCGTCGTAGCTTTCTTT.

This clonotype was detected a few times. V and J are TRBV12-3 or TRBV12-4 and TRBJ2-1; D is possibly TRBD1 or TRBD2 (6 bases each). The V end was cut by 6 bases, the J end by 9 bases, with 21 bases between. The CDR3 covers 15 residues. The CDR3 is CASSPGIGEGGEQFF. The CDR3 coding sequence is TGTGCCAGCAGCCCTGGAATCGGCGAGGGGGGTGAGCAGTTCTTC.

In this sample, this clonotype turned up a few times. The chain combines TRBV2 with TRBJ2-2; TRBD2 might be the D (6 bases). Germline lookup yields CDR1 SNHLY and CDR2 FYNNEI. Between the trimmed V and J ends, which lost 11 bases and 5 bases, there was a span of 21 bases. There are 15 residues in the CDR3. The CDR3 DNA reads TGTGCCGACAGTGGTCTAGCGCTTCTAACCGGGGAGCTGTTTTTT. The encoded protein is CADSGLALLTGELFF.

This clonotype was detected only a few times. DNA for the CDR3: TGTGCCAGCAGTCCAAGAGTGGGCGAGCAGTTCTTC. Protein: CASSPRVGEQFF. The chain has TRBV7-2 and TRBJ2-1, with D uncertain. Trimming stripped 6 bases from V and 10 bases from J, with 13 bases between. This CDR3 contains 12 residues. In germline, CDR1 is SGHTA, CDR2 FQGNSA.

This clonotype occurred a few times. The chain is built from TRBV5-1 and TRBJ2-3; D is unclear. CDR3 length: 15 amino acids. V was pared by 0 bases and J by 0 bases, with 8 bases between. CDR1 is SGHRS, CDR2 YFSETQ, per germline. CDR3 residues: CASSLVPLSTDTQYF. CDR3 bases: TGCGCCAGCAGCTTGGTTCCACTCAGCACAGATACGCAGTATTTT.

This chain links TRBV7-8 with TRBJ2-1; 10 bases fit TRBD1. Germline lookup yields CDR1 SGHVS and CDR2 FQNEAQ. This CDR3 contains 15 residues. The J segment lost 6 bases and the V segment lost 4 bases, leaving 6 bases of the junction unmatched. CDR3 in DNA: TGTGCCAGCAGCTCGACAGGGGGCCTCTTCAATGAGCAGTTCTTC. As protein: CASSSTGGLFNEQFF. The entire variable domain, with the rest obtained from reference TRBV7-8 and TRBJ2-1, is as follows: GAGVSQSPRYKVAKRGQDVALRCDPISGHVSLFWYQQALGQGPEFLTYFQNEAQLDKSGLPSDRFFAERPEGSVSTLKIQRTQQEDSAVYLCASSSTGGLFNEQFFGPGTRLTVL.

This clonotype has a handful of counts. This rearrangement joins TRBV7-2 to TRBJ1-2, with no clear D. The CDR3 consists of 13 residues. The V gene's germline CDR1 is SGHTA and CDR2 FQGNSA. V was cut by 3 bases and J by 2 bases, with 7 bases left in between. Here the CDR3 DNA reads TGTGCCAGCAGCTTGAACAGCAACTATGGCTACACCTTC. It translates to CASSLNSNYGYTF. Drawing the rest from reference TRBV7-2 and TRBJ1-2, the complete variable domain is GAGVSQSPSNKVTEKGKDVELRCDPISGHTALYWYRQSLGQGLEFLIYFQGNSAPDKSGLPSDRFSAERTGGSVSTLTIQRTQQEDSAVYLCASSLNSNYGYTFGSGTRLTVV.

A few counts support this clonotype. The genes are TRBV30 and TRBJ1-2; 12 positions match TRBD1. The CDR3 extends over 15 amino acids. Germline V gene data show CDR1 as GTSNPN and CDR2 as SVGIG (reference sequence). The ends lost 3 bases at V and 7 bases at J; junction bases unmatched: 9. The CDR3 DNA is TGTGCCTGGAGAGGAGGGGGGACAGGGGGCTTTGGCTACACCTTC. Its protein product is CAWRGGGTGGFGYTF.

This clonotype was recorded many times. The rearrangement links TRBV11-2 to TRBJ2-1, with a tentative D call TRBD2 (5 bases). Germline V lookup: CDR1 SGHAT, CDR2 FQNNGV. The CDR3 is 16 amino acids. V lost 6 bases and J 0 bases, leaving 15 bases between the germline ends. CDR3 residues: CASSSLTGSSYNEQFF. CDR3 bases: TGTGCCAGCAGTAGCTTAACGGGGAGCTCCTACAATGAGCAGTTCTTC.

This clonotype has a handful of counts. The chain joins TRBV7-3 to TRBJ2-3; TRBD1 or TRBD2 may be the D gene (6 bases each). The CDR3 has 15 residues. Germline V gene data show CDR1 as SGHTA and CDR2 as FQGTGA. The V end lost 4 bases, the J end lost 2 bases, and 13 bases lay between the germline ends. For the CDR3, the DNA is TGTGCCAGCAGCTCCCGTGGGGGGCCCACAGATACGCAGTATTTT. This codes for CASSSRGGPTDTQYF.

Many counts were recorded for this clonotype. The chain carries TRBV3-1 and TRBJ2-5, with D unresolved. The CDR3 length is 16 residues. In germline, CDR1 is LGHDT, CDR2 YNNKEL (reference sequence). The V gene lost 1 base and the J gene lost 2 bases, with 14 bases spanning the gap. The CDR3 region has the DNA TGTGCCAGCAGCCAAGGGATGGCGCTCCGACAAGAGACCCAGTACTTC. Translation: CASSQGMALRQETQYF.

This clonotype was counted only a few times. The chain recombines TRBV2 with TRBJ1-1, with D possibly being TRBD1 (6 bases). Germline V gene data show CDR1 as SNHLY and CDR2 as FYNNEI. V was cut by 3 bases and J by 4 bases, with 21 bases left in between. The CDR3 totals 17 residues. CDR3: CASSEEDPTGFRTEAFF. CDR3 coding DNA: TGTGCCAGCAGTGAGGAAGACCCTACAGGGTTTCGCACTGAAGCTTTCTTT.

The chain carries TRBV4-2 and TRBJ1-6, with D unclear. The V gene lost 3 bases and the J gene lost 7 bases, with 10 bases spanning the gap. From germline, CDR1 is LGHNA and CDR2 YNFKEQ. The CDR3 is 14 residues long. The CDR3 sequence: CASSQDPGNSPLHF. The CDR3, as DNA: TGTGCCAGCAGCCAGGATCCCGGAAATTCACCCCTCCACTTT.

The CDR3 region has the DNA TGTGCCAGCTCCCAGGGCGGGGGACAGGGCTACGAGCAGTACTTC. The encoded protein is CASSQGGGQGYEQYF. The V call is TRBV18, the J call TRBJ2-7, with 9 bases lining up with TRBD1. The V and J ends lost 6 bases and 3 bases, in that order; junction bases with no gene match: 9. The CDR3 totals 15 residues. Germline assignment: CDR1 KGHSH and CDR2 LQKENI.

This clonotype came up a few times. This chain joins TRBV30 and TRBJ2-2; 7 bases are shared with TRBD1. This CDR3 region has 18 residues. J gave up 0 bases and V 5 bases, and 15 bases lay outside the gene matches. CDR1 and CDR2 (germline): GTSNPN, SVGIG (reference sequence). CDR3 DNA sequence: TGTGCCTGGGGGACAGTGACAGCGGTATTCTCGAACACCGGGGAGCTGTTTTTT. Protein sequence: CAWGTVTAVFSNTGELFF.

This clonotype was observed a handful of times. This rearrangement joins TRBV25-1 to TRBJ1-5, with no clear D. CDR1 and CDR2 from the germline V gene are MGHDK and SYGVNS. V was trimmed by 5 bases and J by 2 bases, leaving 7 bases between them. The CDR3 contains 13 residues. The CDR3 protein is CASSYGGNQPQHF. The CDR3 DNA reads TGTGCCAGCAGTTATGGGGGCAATCAGCCCCAGCATTTT. The full variable domain, its missing parts supplied by reference TRBV25-1 and TRBJ1-5, is EADIYQTPRYLVIGTGKKITLECSQTMGHDKMYWYQQDPGMELHLIHYSYGVNSTEKGDLSSESTVSRIRTEHFPLTLESARPSHTSQYLCASSYGGNQPQHFGDGTRLSIL.

The V and J genes are TRBV5-1 and TRBJ1-1; maybe TRBD1 (5 bases). This CDR3 has 15 amino acids. V was clipped by 0 bases and J by 5 bases, with 14 bases between them. CDR1 and CDR2 from the germline V gene are SGHRS and YFSETQ. The CDR3 here is CASSLDSGGVTEAFF. In DNA form, the CDR3 reads TGCGCCAGCAGCTTGGATTCTGGGGGGGTTACTGAAGCTTTCTTT.

This clonotype was counted between two and nine times. The DNA for the CDR3 is TGCAGTGCTAGAGAACAGGGGTGGAACACTGAAGCTTTCTTT. The encoded protein is CSAREQGWNTEAFF. The rearrangement uses TRBV20-1 and TRBJ1-1, with 7 bases that match TRBD1. Losses at the gene ends were 0 bases for V and 1 base for J; bases not matched to a gene: 2. CDR3 length: 14 amino acids. The germline CDR1 and CDR2 sequences are DFQATT and SNEGSKA (reference sequence).

A few counts support this clonotype. A read error may produce the germline difference seen at one junction end. This chain uses TRBV20-1 with TRBJ2-7; D may match TRBD1 or TRBD2 (5 bases each). The CDR3 has 11 residues. CDR1 is DFQATT, CDR2 SNEGSKA, per germline (reference sequence). CDR3 loop: CSARERGMQYF. The CDR3 DNA reads as TGCAGTGCGAGAGAGAGGGGAATGCAGTACTTC.

The chain links TRBV27 to TRBJ1-6; D might be TRBD1 (6 bases). Deletions cut 2 bases from V and 5 bases from J, with 7 bases between. This CDR3 has 14 amino acids. Germline V gene lookup returns CDR1 MNHEY and CDR2 SMNVEV (reference sequence). CDR3: CASSLRGNNSPLHF. As DNA, the CDR3 is TGTGCCAGCAGTTTAAGGGGGAATAATTCACCCCTCCACTTT.

The DNA of the CDR3 is TGTGCCAGCAGTTTGACAGGGGGCTTTCCTGGCAATGAGCAGTTCTTC. This codes for CASSLTGGFPGNEQFF. This sequence joins TRBV12-3 or TRBV12-4 and TRBJ2-1; TRBD1 aligns across 10 bases. The junction had 8 bases not matched to a gene; V was cut back by 3 bases and J by 6 bases. The CDR3 length is 16 residues.

There are a few counts of this clonotype. The V call is TRBV5-6, the J call TRBJ2-5; D could derive from TRBD1 or TRBD2 (5 bases each). The ends were cut back, 4 bases at V and 3 bases at J, with 13 bases in the middle. Germline CDR1 and CDR2: SGHDT and YYEEEE. The CDR3 has 14 amino acids. CDR3 amino acids: CASSSPGPEETQYF. CDR3 bases: TGTGCCAGCAGCAGTCCGGGACCTGAAGAGACCCAGTACTTC.

CDR3 protein: CASSPSRESNQPQHF. The CDR3 region has the DNA TGTGCCAGCAGTCCTTCACGGGAGTCAAATCAGCCCCAGCATTTT. The chain is built from TRBV12-3 or TRBV12-4 and TRBJ1-5, with no clear D. The CDR3 length is 15 residues. The V gene lost 5 bases and the J gene lost 4 bases, with 15 bases spanning the gap.

The chain carries TRBV7-9 and TRBJ2-2, with D possibly being TRBD1 (5 bases). The V gene lost 2 bases and the J gene lost 1 base, with 8 bases spanning the gap. Germline loops: CDR1 SEHNR, CDR2 FQNEAQ (reference sequence). The CDR3 has 15 amino acids. The CDR3 is CASSLSRVNTGELFF. CDR3 coding DNA: TGTGCCAGCAGCTTATCCAGGGTGAACACCGGGGAGCTGTTTTTT.

The V gene is TRBV7-6, the J gene TRBJ2-2; 11 positions agree with TRBD2. CDR1 and CDR2 (germline): SGHVS, FNYEAQ. Trimming cost V 5 bases and J 0 bases; bases outside gene matches: 5. The CDR3 is 17 residues long. The CDR3 nucleotides read TGTGCCAGCAGCCGTAGTAGCGGGGGGGCGAACACCGGGGAGCTGTTTTTT. Translation: CASSRSSGGANTGELFF.

This clonotype was seen a handful of times. V gene TRBV12-3 or TRBV12-4 combines with J gene TRBJ1-1; 9 nucleotides match TRBD1. V gave up 6 bases and J gave up 1 base; unmatched junction bases: 3. CDR3 size: 14 residues. CDR3 loop: CASRGQGANTEAFF. The DNA for the CDR3 is TGTGCCAGCAGGGGACAGGGTGCGAACACTGAAGCTTTCTTT.

This clonotype was observed a handful of times. The chain employs TRBV12-3 or TRBV12-4 and TRBJ1-5; 7 bases are shared with TRBD1. With V trimmed by 6 bases and J by 7 bases, 6 bases remained unmatched. CDR3 length: 13 amino acids. This CDR3 is CASSQQGLQPQHF. DNA for the CDR3: TGTGCCAGCAGCCAACAGGGGTTGCAGCCCCAGCATTTT.

This sequence joins TRBV25-1 and TRBJ1-2; D not certain. Trimming shortened V by 3 bases and J by 4 bases, and 15 bases separated the two germline ends. Germline V CDR1 and CDR2: MGHDK, SYGVNS. The CDR3 covers 15 residues. The CDR3 region has the DNA TGTGCCAGCAGTGAGTCAGAGTTGGCTAGCTATGGCTACACCTTC. It specifies CASSESELASYGYTF.

Only a few counts were recorded for this clonotype. V is TRBV19 and J is TRBJ1-1; TRBD1 aligns across 9 bases. This CDR3 is 14 amino acids long. From germline, CDR1 is LNHDA and CDR2 SQIVND (reference sequence). Trimming removed 4 bases from V and 5 bases from J; junction bases left unmatched: 5. CDR3 DNA sequence: TGTGCCAGTAGTAAACAGGGGGCGAGGACTGAAGCTTTCTTT. Protein: CASSKQGARTEAFF.